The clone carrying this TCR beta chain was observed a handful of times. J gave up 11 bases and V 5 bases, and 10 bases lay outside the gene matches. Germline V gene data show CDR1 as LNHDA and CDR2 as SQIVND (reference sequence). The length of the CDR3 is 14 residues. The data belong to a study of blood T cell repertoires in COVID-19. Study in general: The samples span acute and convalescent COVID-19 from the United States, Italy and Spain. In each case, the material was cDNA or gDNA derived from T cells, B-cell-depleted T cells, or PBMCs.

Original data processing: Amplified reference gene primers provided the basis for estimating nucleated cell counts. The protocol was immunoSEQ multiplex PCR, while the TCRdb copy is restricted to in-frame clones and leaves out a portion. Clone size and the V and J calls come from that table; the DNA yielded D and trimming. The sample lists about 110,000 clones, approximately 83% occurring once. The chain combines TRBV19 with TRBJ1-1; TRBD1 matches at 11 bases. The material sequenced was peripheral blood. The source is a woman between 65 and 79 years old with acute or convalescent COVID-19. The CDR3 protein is CASSVPGTGGGAFF. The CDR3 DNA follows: TGTGCCAGTAGTGTCCCCGGGACAGGGGGTGGTGCTTTCTTT.